This paragraph reports one T cell receptor beta chain. No antigen is known for it. In CD8 memory, CD45RO+ cells were put together with CCR7-negative CD45RA+ TemRA cells. The CDR3 extends over 13 amino acids. V gave up 3 bases and J gave up 4 bases, with 9 bases separating them. Per germline, CDR1 MDHEN and CDR2 SYDVKM. The data stem from a study of shared clonotypes between healthy human individuals. Deep-level settings were used for running the assay. Assay: immunoSEQ multiplex PCR; the TCRdb copy retains only in-frame clones and omits some. Of 600,000 to 750,000 clones in the sample, less than 95% were seen once. Whole-study results and caveats: In contrast to clonotypes shared by all four donors, non-shared clonotypes had lower generation probabilities. Among the subsets, naive ones generally showed larger estimated richness than memory ones.

The sequenced sample consisted of memory CD8+ T cells from PBMCs. Subset specified: CD45RO+ cells pooled with CCR7-negative TemRA cells. The gene calls are TRBV28 and TRBJ1-1; maybe TRBD1 (6 bases). The receptor comes from a man between 18 and 35 years old in good health. Some clones in this sample may be carry-over from other donors' samples. As DNA, the CDR3 is TGTGCCAGCAGTTTTACAGGGCTCACTGAAGCTTTCTTT. Encoded protein: CASSFTGLTEAFF.